Below are 19 T cell receptor beta chains sequenced from a single sample in a study of T-cell memory formation after mild COVID-19. TCRdb independently ran MiXCR on the 5' RACE reads; one entry per CDR3 protein. The repertoire has a few hundred thousand distinct CDR3 sequences, approximately 15% of them found once; the top ten carry about 21%. Sequencing input: PBMCs or a T cell subset sorted from them (not recorded which). Receptor source: a man in his late teens or twenties who had mild COVID-19 (a few samples of this study predate the infection). Cell type and time point are not known.

The rearrangement uses TRBV5-4 and TRBJ2-3; D is perhaps TRBD2 (6 bases). Germline V CDR1 and CDR2: SGHNT, YYREEE (reference sequence). The V gene lost 6 bases and the J gene lost 2 bases, with 16 bases spanning the gap. The CDR3 runs 15 residues. Here the CDR3 DNA reads TGTGCCAGCACCATGGGGCGGGAATTCACAGATACGCAGTATTTT. Protein: CASTMGREFTDTQYF.

This clonotype is a singleton in its sample. This chain uses TRBV7-9 with TRBJ2-5; 9 positions agree with TRBD2. Trimming took 8 bases from V and 5 from J; bases not matched to a gene: 6. Germline values: CDR1 SEHNR, CDR2 FQNEAQ (reference sequence). CDR3 size: 13 residues. The CDR3 sequence is CASGSGGMETQYF. As DNA, the CDR3 is TGTGCCAGCGGGAGCGGGGGGATGGAGACCCAGTACTTC.

This clonotype occurred a few times. V and J are TRBV2 and TRBJ2-7; TRBD1 is a possible D gene (6 bases). The length of the CDR3 is 14 residues. In germline, CDR1 is SNHLY, CDR2 FYNNEI. Trimming took 6 bases from V and 3 from J, leaving 15 bases between them. CDR3 protein: CASRKGQPHYEQYV. The CDR3, as DNA: TGTGCCAGCAGGAAGGGACAACCACACTACGAGCAGTACGTC.

This clonotype was picked up many times. The J gene is TRBJ2-7, the V gene TRBV5-1; D is unresolved. Germline lookup yields CDR1 SGHRS and CDR2 YFSETQ. The CDR3 covers 13 residues. The V gene lost 0 bases and the J gene lost 5 bases, with 9 bases spanning the gap. The CDR3 region is CASSLVLPDEQYF. The CDR3 DNA follows: TGCGCCAGCAGCTTGGTTTTACCCGACGAGCAGTACTTC.

This clonotype was recorded at least ten times. This chain connects TRBV4-2 to TRBJ2-5; D is undetermined. Trimming cost V 1 base and J 7 bases, with 13 bases left between them. The germline CDR1 and CDR2 sequences are LGHNA and YNFKEQ. The CDR3 totals 14 residues. The CDR3, as DNA: TGTGCCAGCAGCCAAGCCCCAATGGTGGGGACCCAGTACTTC. As protein: CASSQAPMVGTQYF.

This clonotype was seen a handful of times. The V gene is TRBV5-6, the J gene TRBJ2-5; 12 bases are a match to TRBD2. Germline CDR1 SGHDT, CDR2 YYEEEE. This CDR3 spans 19 amino acids. V shed 0 bases and J 1 base; nucleotides not matched to a gene: 10. The CDR3 nucleotides read TGTGCCAGCAGCTTGGAAGGTTGGCTAGCGGGGGGGATCCAAGAGACCCAGTACTTC. This encodes CASSLEGWLAGGIQETQYF.

The V and J genes are TRBV7-9 and TRBJ2-3; 11 nucleotides align to TRBD2. The germline CDR1 and CDR2 sequences are SEHNR and FQNEAQ (reference sequence). This CDR3 is built from 17 residues. Trimming took 4 bases from V and 2 from J; bases not matched to a gene: 8. CDR3 loop: CASSSPLAGGITDTQYF. CDR3 coding DNA: TGTGCCAGCAGCTCGCCCCTAGCGGGGGGTATCACAGATACGCAGTATTTT.

This clonotype was picked up a small number of times. This chain links TRBV7-9 with TRBJ1-5, with TRBD1 matching 10 bases. The length of the CDR3 is 15 residues. The V gene end was trimmed by 5 bases and the J gene end by 7 bases; junction bases not matched to a gene: 8. The V gene's germline CDR1 is SEHNR and CDR2 FQNEAQ (reference sequence). The CDR3 loop is CASSLTGTGEQPQHF. The CDR3 DNA is TGTGCCAGCAGCCTGACCGGGACAGGGGAACAGCCCCAGCATTTT.

This clonotype has ten or more counts. This chain joins TRBV9 and TRBJ2-3, with a tentative D call TRBD2 (5 bases). The CDR3 has 14 amino acids. The germline V gene has CDR1 SGDLS and CDR2 YYNGEE. Trimming took off 3 bases at V and 1 base at J, with 9 bases between the two ends. CDR3: CASSETGGTDTQYF. For the CDR3, the DNA is TGTGCCAGCAGCGAGACCGGGGGCACAGATACGCAGTATTTT. The whole variable domain, remainder taken from reference TRBV9 and TRBJ2-3, is DSGVTQTPKHLITATGQRVTLRCSPRSGDLSVYWYQQSLDQGLQFLIQYYNGEERAKGNILERFSAQQFPDLHSELNLSSLELGDSALYFCASSETGGTDTQYFGPGTRLTVL.

In this sample, this clonotype turned up a few times. This chain uses TRBV6-2 or TRBV6-3 with TRBJ1-1; 7 nucleotides line up with TRBD1. Germline CDR1 and CDR2: MNHEY and SVGEGT. This CDR3 has 14 residues. The V gene end was trimmed by 0 bases and the J gene end by 5 bases; junction bases not matched to a gene: 3. The CDR3: CASSYSAGGTEAFF. The DNA for the CDR3 is TGTGCCAGCAGTTACTCGGCAGGGGGAACTGAAGCTTTCTTT.

This rearrangement joins TRBV6-2 or TRBV6-3 to TRBJ2-2; possibly TRBD1 or TRBD2 for D (5 bases each). V was clipped by 8 bases and J by 5 bases, with 12 bases between them. This CDR3 is 13 amino acids long. In germline, CDR1 is MNHEY, CDR2 SVGEGT. CDR3 nucleotide sequence: TGTGCCAGCGGGGCTAGCATGACCGGGGAGCTGTTTTTT. This gives the protein CASGASMTGELFF.

This clonotype was detected many times. This chain uses TRBV5-1 with TRBJ2-3, with a tentative D call TRBD2 (6 bases). Germline lookup yields CDR1 SGHRS and CDR2 YFSETQ. CDR3 length equals 15 residues. Trimming cost V 1 base and J 5 bases, with 14 bases left between them. CDR3 in amino acids: CASSLQAAGGDTQYF. Written as DNA, the CDR3 is TGCGCCAGCAGCTTGCAAGCGGCCGGGGGAGATACGCAGTATTTT.

The CDR3 here is CASSVGTSGGTSTDTQYF. In DNA, the CDR3 is TGCGCCAGCAGCGTCGGGACTAGCGGGGGGACCAGCACAGATACGCAGTATTTT. J is TRBJ2-3 and V is TRBV5-1; 15 bases line up with TRBD2. The ends lost 4 bases at V and 0 bases at J; junction bases unmatched: 6. The CDR3 has 18 residues. The V gene's germline CDR1 is SGHRS and CDR2 YFSETQ. Drawing the rest from reference TRBV5-1 and TRBJ2-3, the complete variable domain is KAGVTQTPRYLIKTRGQQVTLSCSPISGHRSVSWYQQTPGQGLQFLFEYFSETQRNKGNFPGRFSGRQFSNSRSEMNVSTLELGDSALYLCASSVGTSGGTSTDTQYFGPGTRLTVL.

Only a few counts were recorded for this clonotype. V and J are TRBV7-9 and TRBJ2-3; no definite D call. V lost 5 bases to trimming and J lost 0 bases, with 12 bases between them. Germline loops: CDR1 SEHNR, CDR2 FQNEAQ (reference sequence). This CDR3 is 15 amino acids long. The DNA for the CDR3 is TGTGCCAGCAGCGCCCAGGTTGACAGCACAGATACGCAGTATTTT. Translated, it gives CASSAQVDSTDTQYF.

This clonotype has just a few counts. The chain employs TRBV6-5 and TRBJ2-5; the D gene could be TRBD1 or TRBD2 (5 bases each). The CDR3 sequence is 15 residues long. Trimming cost V 2 bases and J 2 bases, with 12 bases left between them. Germline assignment: CDR1 MNHEY and CDR2 SVGAGI. The CDR3 spells CASSYGTVGQETQYF. The CDR3 nucleotides read TGTGCCAGCAGTTACGGGACCGTGGGGCAAGAGACCCAGTACTTC.

This clonotype was seen at least ten times. The chain employs TRBV9 and TRBJ1-2, with 9 bases lining up with TRBD1. Germline trimming cut 3 bases from V and 7 bases from J; bases unmatched to any gene: 10. Germline V gene sequence: CDR1 SGDLS, CDR2 YYNGEE. The CDR3 covers 15 residues. DNA for the CDR3: TGTGCCAGCAGCGCCTCCGGGACAGGGTGGGGTGGCTACACCTTC. Amino acid sequence: CASSASGTGWGGYTF.

The chain recombines TRBV12-3 or TRBV12-4 with TRBJ1-6; D is undetermined. The CDR3 has 14 amino acids. V was trimmed by 0 bases and J by 5 bases, leaving 5 bases between them. The CDR3 loop reads CASSLALNNSPLHF. Written as DNA, the CDR3 is TGTGCCAGCAGTTTAGCACTGAATAATTCACCCCTCCACTTT.

In this sample, this clonotype turned up a few times. The chain employs TRBV15 and TRBJ2-1; TRBD1 matches at 7 bases. Germline CDR1 LNHNV, CDR2 YYDKDF (reference sequence). The CDR3 sequence is 16 residues long. V trimming: 3 bases; J trimming: 5 bases; junction bases outside the gene matches: 10. CDR3 protein: CATSSALRDSDNEQFF. CDR3 DNA: TGTGCCACCAGCAGTGCCCTCCGGGACAGCGACAATGAGCAGTTCTTC.

This chain connects TRBV5-6 to TRBJ2-3; 8 bases line up with TRBD1. This CDR3 has 16 residues. Trimming cost V 1 base and J 7 bases; bases outside gene matches: 11. CDR1 is SGHDT, CDR2 YYEEEE, per germline. The CDR3 reads CASSLYEGQGRNTQYF. The CDR3 region has the DNA TGTGCCAGCAGCTTGTACGAAGGACAGGGACGGAATACGCAGTATTTT.